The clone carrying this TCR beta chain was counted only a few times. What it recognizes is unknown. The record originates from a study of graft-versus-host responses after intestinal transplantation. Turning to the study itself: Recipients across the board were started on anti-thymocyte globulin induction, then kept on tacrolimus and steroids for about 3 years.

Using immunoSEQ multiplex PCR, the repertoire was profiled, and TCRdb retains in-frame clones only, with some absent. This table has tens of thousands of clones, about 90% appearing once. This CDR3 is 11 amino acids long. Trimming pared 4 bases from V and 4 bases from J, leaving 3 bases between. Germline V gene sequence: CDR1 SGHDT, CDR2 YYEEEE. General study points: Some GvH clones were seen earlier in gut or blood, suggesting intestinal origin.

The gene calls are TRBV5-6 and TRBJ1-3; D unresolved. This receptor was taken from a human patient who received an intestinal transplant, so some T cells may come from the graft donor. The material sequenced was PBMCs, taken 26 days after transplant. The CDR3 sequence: CASSIGNTIYF. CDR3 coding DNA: TGTGCCAGCAGCATAGGAAACACCATATATTTT.